The rows below give T cell receptor beta chains drawn from one sample of a study of cytomegalovirus exposure and HLA in healthy donors. Using immunoSEQ multiplex PCR, the repertoire was profiled, and TCRdb retains in-frame clones only, with some absent. The table has about 160,000 clones, approximately 86% seen once; the top ten hold around 2.1%. The sample comprised PBMCs. These receptors came from a woman aged 18-35 years in good health and CMV-seronegative. Each CDR3 is given with its conserved first and last residue. Clone size is shown for a subset of rows, as once, few, many or a class of expanded clone.

>12|.|TRBV18|TRBJ1-2
CASSPQGRGYTF
>16|.|TRBV15|TRBJ2-7
CATSRELALSSYEQYF
>15|.|TRBV5-6|TRBJ2-7
CASSLGGQGRYEQYF
>17|.|TRBV4-3|TRBJ2-1
CASSQDARVGPGNEQFF
>16|.|TRBV4-1|TRBJ1-6
CASSHKEGQGNSPLHF
>15|once|TRBV19|TRBJ2-3
CASSYDYTPTDTQYF
>15|.|TRBV2|TRBJ2-1
CASSGGTSGSAEQFF
>14|.|TRBV10-1|TRBJ2-2
CASSASGDTGELFF
>16|few|TRBV4-3|TRBJ2-5
CASSQDPGTSDETQYF
>19|once|TRBV5-4|TRBJ2-6
CASSFGSPTMVSGANVLTF
>14|.|TRBV27|TRBJ2-1
CASSPRGAVNEQFF
>15|.|TRBV7-3|TRBJ2-1
CASSLIRTGVNEQFF
>16|.|TRBV11-2|TRBJ2-4
CASSPHWGTAKNIQYF
>18|.|TRBV4-3|TRBJ1-2
CASTSWVGQGLPNYGYTF
>16|.|TRBV30|TRBJ2-3
CAWSTWLVGDSDTQYF
>17|.|TRBV6-1|TRBJ1-5
CASSEDRTTDSNQPQHF
>18|.|TRBV4-1|TRBJ2-1
CASSQIFTGTSGINEQFF
>21|.|TRBV9|TRBJ1-5
CASSLRDLTGNKVWFNQPQHF
>15|.|TRBV7-8|TRBJ2-1
CASTPRGGRYNEQFF
>15|.|TRBV14|TRBJ1-1
CASSQDLKENTEAFF
>16|few|TRBV4-1|TRBJ2-7
CASSQVLAGGSYEQYF
>15|many|TRBV6-5|TRBJ2-3
CASSYSSASTDTQYF
>13|.|TRBV7-2|TRBJ2-1
CASSPFRSREQFF